This TCR beta chain stems from a study of blood T cell repertoires in COVID-19. On the study more broadly: PBMCs, B-cell-depleted T cells, or T cells provided the cDNA or gDNA that made up the material.

Sequencing was performed with immunoSEQ multiplex PCR; in TCRdb, only in-frame clones are kept and a portion is missing. The sample gives 35,000 to 40,000 clones, almost 90% of which show up once; roughly an eighth is in the top ten. Between the trimmed V and J ends, which lost 5 bases and 4 bases, there was a span of 10 bases. Looked up from germline, CDR1 is SGHNT and CDR2 is YENEEA. The CDR3 length is 13 residues. J is TRBJ2-3 and V is TRBV11-3; D gene unclear. The sample taken for sequencing was peripheral blood. The TCR originated in a man aged 70 or older with acute or convalescent COVID-19. As DNA, the CDR3 is TGTGCCAGCAGCCCATTCGAGGCAGATACGCAGTATTTT. It specifies CASSPFEADTQYF.